The 13 T cell receptor beta chains below were found in one sample sequenced in a study of lymphopenia after photon versus proton radiotherapy. Produced via immunoSEQ multiplex PCR; TCRdb's table is partial and in-frame only. The data show more than 4,000 clones, roughly 71% seen once. The sequencing used peripheral blood, collected from a patient treated with proton-based radiotherapy. The receptor source for this set is a man older than 75 with esophageal cancer.

This clone is large (0.1 to 1%) within its sample. This chain uses TRBV19 with TRBJ1-1; TRBD1 matches at 8 bases. The CDR3 spans 14 residues. Unmatched junction bases numbered 6, after V lost 4 bases and J lost 5 bases. Germline-derived CDR1 and CDR2 are LNHDA and SQIVND (reference sequence). The CDR3 region is CASSKTGDWTEAFF. The CDR3 DNA sequence: TGTGCCAGTAGTAAGACAGGGGATTGGACTGAAGCTTTCTTT.

J is TRBJ2-3 and V is TRBV28; D remains ambiguous. Trimming removed 8 bases at V and 0 bases at J, with 18 bases between. Germline lookup yields CDR1 MDHEN and CDR2 SYDVKM. The CDR3 is 16 residues long. DNA of the CDR3: TGTGCCAGCCGAACCCCCGCAGGTACTAGCACAGATACGCAGTATTTT. Its translation: CASRTPAGTSTDTQYF.

The chain joins TRBV29-1 to TRBJ2-6; TRBD1 aligns across 10 bases. The CDR3 is 17 amino acids. CDR1 and CDR2 (germline): SQVTM, ANQGSEA. V was clipped by 4 bases and J by 1 base; unmatched bases: 7. The CDR3 coding sequence is TGCAGCGTTGGGGGACAGGGGATAATTTCTGGGGCCAACGTCCTGACTTTC. Amino acid sequence: CSVGGQGIISGANVLTF.

Here the CDR3 reads CASSQDPPSGGSDTQYF. As DNA, the CDR3 is TGCGCCAGCAGCCAAGATCCTCCTAGCGGGGGGTCAGATACGCAGTATTTT. The J gene is TRBJ2-3, the V gene TRBV4-3; 11 bases fit TRBD2. Germline V gene lookup returns CDR1 LGHNA and CDR2 YSLEER. There are 17 residues in the CDR3. V was pared by 0 bases and J by 4 bases, with 6 bases of the junction left unmatched.

This sequence joins TRBV7-8 and TRBJ2-7; 9 nucleotides match TRBD1. Germline-derived CDR1 and CDR2 are SGHVS and FQNEAQ. The CDR3 has 16 amino acids. The V and J ends lost 2 bases and 0 bases, in that order; junction bases with no gene match: 5. The CDR3 nucleotides are TGTGCCAGCAGCTTACTGAGACAGGGGGACTCCTACGAGCAGTACTTC. Protein sequence: CASSLLRQGDSYEQYF.

This chain connects TRBV5-6 to TRBJ2-5, with D maybe TRBD2 (6 bases). Judging by the DNA end, TRBJ2-7 fits better; the J call may be wrong. Per germline, CDR1 SGHDT and CDR2 YYEEEE. The CDR3 covers 12 residues. CDR3 nucleotides: TGTGCCAGCAGCTCGACTAGTTTCGAGCAGTACTTC. Protein product: CASSSTSFEQYF.

This clone ranks as medium-sized (0.01 to 0.1%). The same CDR3 arises from other DNA sequences in this sample as well. V and J are TRBV18 and TRBJ2-1, with 10 bases fitting TRBD2. CDR1 is KGHSH, CDR2 LQKENI, per germline. J was trimmed by 6 bases and V by 0 bases; bases with no gene match: 2. The CDR3 spans 15 residues. CDR3 residues: CASSPPVAGGNEQFF. CDR3 bases: TGTGCCAGCTCACCACCGGTAGCGGGAGGCAATGAGCAGTTCTTC.

The chain joins TRBV30 to TRBJ2-1; 8 positions agree with TRBD2. V was clipped by 8 bases and J by 4 bases; unmatched bases: 10. CDR1 and CDR2 from the germline V gene are GTSNPN and SVGIG (reference sequence). This CDR3 has 14 amino acids. CDR3 loop: CARRVSGKYNEQFF. CDR3 DNA: TGTGCCCGACGAGTTAGCGGGAAATACAATGAGCAGTTCTTC.

The gene calls are TRBV27 and TRBJ2-1; TRBD1 agrees at 7 bases. Germline V lookup: CDR1 MNHEY, CDR2 SMNVEV (reference sequence). Trimming at V came to 2 bases and at J to 4 bases, leaving 14 bases not matched to a gene. This CDR3 is built from 18 residues. DNA for the CDR3: TGTGCCAGCAGTTTACCCAGCGACAGGGTGAGGCCGTACAATGAGCAGTTCTTC. It is translated as CASSLPSDRVRPYNEQFF.

In regard to this clone: One end of the junction is discordant with germline, which a read error may explain. This same CDR3 is encoded by further DNA sequences in the sample. The chain uses TRBV7-8 and TRBJ1-5, with D hard to call. This CDR3 region has 15 residues. Germline V gene lookup returns CDR1 SGHVS and CDR2 FQNEAQ. In DNA, the CDR3 is TGCGCCAGCAGCCACCACGAGCTGATGGTTCAGCCCCAGCATTTT. It translates to CASSHHELMVQPQHF.

The rearrangement uses TRBV7-5 and TRBJ2-1; no check of the table's D call, TRBD1, against the DNA was made. TRBV7-5 is assigned pseudogene status. CDR3 length: 17 residues. The DNA of the CDR3 is TGTGTCAGAAGCTTAGAGGGGATGACAGGGGTTGGCAATGAGCAGTTCTTC. This translates into CVRSLEGMTGVGNEQFF.

V is TRBV5-6 and J is TRBJ2-5; no definite D call. The V end was cut by 4 bases, the J end by 4 bases, with 23 bases between. Germline assignment: CDR1 SGHDT and CDR2 YYEEEE. This CDR3 is built from 17 residues. The CDR3 bases are TGTGCCAGCAGCAACCCAGACCTCGGACCCTTCCTAGAGACCCAGTACTTC. This translates into CASSNPDLGPFLETQYF.

The V and J genes are TRBV9 and TRBJ1-1; D gene ambiguous. CDR3 size: 14 residues. Germline V gives CDR1 SGDLS, CDR2 YYNGEE. The germline V and J ends were trimmed by 3 bases and 3 bases, with 12 bases remaining between them. This CDR3 is CASSEVIYYTEAFF. The DNA for the CDR3 is TGTGCCAGCAGCGAGGTTATCTATTACACTGAAGCTTTCTTT.